The 2 T cell receptor beta chains below all came from one sample that was sequenced in a study of T cell responses to AZD1222 COVID-19 vaccine. TCRdb's copy holds only in-frame clones and misses some; the assay was immunoSEQ multiplex PCR. The data contain around 110,000 clones, almost 95% of them singletons. The material was peripheral blood, obtained 28 days after the second AZD1222 dose. Source of these receptors: an adult who received the AZD1222 COVID-19 vaccine.

The V gene is TRBV7-9, the J gene TRBJ2-5; 8 bases are a match to TRBD2. The V gene's germline CDR1 is SEHNR and CDR2 FQNEAQ (reference sequence). The CDR3 length is 19 residues. V was clipped by 5 bases and J by 0 bases; unmatched bases: 17. Written as DNA, the CDR3 is TGTGCCAGCAGCCCACGTGAGTCATGGCGGGAGGCAAACCAAGAGACCCAGTACTTC. Protein: CASSPRESWREANQETQYF.

V is TRBV12-3 or TRBV12-4 and J is TRBJ2-2; no reliable D call. Trimming took off 6 bases at V and 5 bases at J, with 7 bases between the two ends. The CDR3 consists of 12 residues. The CDR3 region is CASRRQTGELFF. In DNA form, the CDR3 reads TGTGCCAGCAGGCGTCAAACCGGGGAGCTGTTTTTT.